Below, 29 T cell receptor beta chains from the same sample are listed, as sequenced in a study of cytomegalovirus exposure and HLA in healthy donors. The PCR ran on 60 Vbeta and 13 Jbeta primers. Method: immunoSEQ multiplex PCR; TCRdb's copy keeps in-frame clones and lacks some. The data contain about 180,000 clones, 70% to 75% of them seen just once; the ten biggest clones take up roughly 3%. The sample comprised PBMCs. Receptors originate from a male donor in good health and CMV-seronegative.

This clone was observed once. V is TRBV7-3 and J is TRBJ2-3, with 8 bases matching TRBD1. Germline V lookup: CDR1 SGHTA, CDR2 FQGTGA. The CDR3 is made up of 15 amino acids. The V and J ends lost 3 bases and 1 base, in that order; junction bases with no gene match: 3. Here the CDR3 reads CASSLGQAGTDTQYF. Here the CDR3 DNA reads TGTGCCAGCAGCTTGGGACAGGCAGGCACAGATACGCAGTATTTT.

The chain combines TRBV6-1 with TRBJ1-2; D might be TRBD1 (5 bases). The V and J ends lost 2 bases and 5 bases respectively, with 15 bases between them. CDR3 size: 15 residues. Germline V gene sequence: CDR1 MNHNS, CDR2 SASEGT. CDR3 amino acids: CASSERGGVGYGYTF. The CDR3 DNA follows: TGTGCCAGCAGTGAACGGGGGGGTGTCGGGTATGGCTACACCTTC.

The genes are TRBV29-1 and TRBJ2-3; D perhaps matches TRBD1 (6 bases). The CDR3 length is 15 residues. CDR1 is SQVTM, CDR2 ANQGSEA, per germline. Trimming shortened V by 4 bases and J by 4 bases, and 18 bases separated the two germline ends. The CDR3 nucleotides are TGCAGCGTTGGGGGGTTCAGGGGTTCCGCAGATACGCAGTATTTT. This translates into CSVGGFRGSADTQYF.

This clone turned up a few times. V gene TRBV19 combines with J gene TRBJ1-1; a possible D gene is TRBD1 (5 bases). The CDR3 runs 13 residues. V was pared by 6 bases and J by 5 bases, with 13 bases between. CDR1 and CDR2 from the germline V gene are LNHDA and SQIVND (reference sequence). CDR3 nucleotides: TGTGCCAGTAGCCCCGTGGGGGGTACTGAAGCTTTCTTT. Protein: CASSPVGGTEAFF.

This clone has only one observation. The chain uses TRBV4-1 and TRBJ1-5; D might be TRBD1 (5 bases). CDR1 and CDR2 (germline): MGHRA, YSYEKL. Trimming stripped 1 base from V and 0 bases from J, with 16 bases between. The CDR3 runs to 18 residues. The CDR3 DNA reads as TGCGCCAGCAGCCAAGTTCCCCAGGGCAAAAATAGCAATCAGCCCCAGCATTTT. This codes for CASSQVPQGKNSNQPQHF.

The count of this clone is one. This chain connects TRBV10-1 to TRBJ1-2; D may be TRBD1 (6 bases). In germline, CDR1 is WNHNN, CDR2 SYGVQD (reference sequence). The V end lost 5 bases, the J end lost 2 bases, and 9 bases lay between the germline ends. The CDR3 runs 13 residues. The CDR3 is CASSSRGNYGYTF. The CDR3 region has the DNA TGCGCCAGCAGTTCCAGGGGAAACTATGGCTACACCTTC.

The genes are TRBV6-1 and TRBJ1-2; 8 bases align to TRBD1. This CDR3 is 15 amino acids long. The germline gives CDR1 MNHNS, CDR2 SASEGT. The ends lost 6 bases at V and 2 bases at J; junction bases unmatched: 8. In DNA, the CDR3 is TGTGCCAGCAGGGCGACAGGGGTAAGAAACTATGGCTACACCTTC. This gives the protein CASRATGVRNYGYTF.

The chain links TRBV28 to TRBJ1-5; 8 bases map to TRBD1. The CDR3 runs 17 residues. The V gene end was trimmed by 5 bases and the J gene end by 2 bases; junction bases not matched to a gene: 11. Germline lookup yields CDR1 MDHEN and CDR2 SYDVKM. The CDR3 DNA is TGTGCCAGCAGTCCCCCGACAGGGGCCATCGGCAATCAGCCCCAGCATTTT. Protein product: CASSPPTGAIGNQPQHF.

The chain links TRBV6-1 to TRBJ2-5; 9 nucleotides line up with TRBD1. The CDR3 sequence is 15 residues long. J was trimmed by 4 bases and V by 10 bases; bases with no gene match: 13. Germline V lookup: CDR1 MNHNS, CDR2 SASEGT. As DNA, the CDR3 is TGTGCCACCCTGAGGTGGGACAGGGAAGGAGAGACCCAGTACTTC. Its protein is CATLRWDREGETQYF.

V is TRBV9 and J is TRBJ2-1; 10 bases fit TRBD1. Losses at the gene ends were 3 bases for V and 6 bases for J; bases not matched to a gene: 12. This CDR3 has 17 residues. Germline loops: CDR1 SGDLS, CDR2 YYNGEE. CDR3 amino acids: CASSEILPGTGANEQFF. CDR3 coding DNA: TGTGCCAGCAGCGAGATCTTACCCGGGACAGGGGCCAATGAGCAGTTCTTC.

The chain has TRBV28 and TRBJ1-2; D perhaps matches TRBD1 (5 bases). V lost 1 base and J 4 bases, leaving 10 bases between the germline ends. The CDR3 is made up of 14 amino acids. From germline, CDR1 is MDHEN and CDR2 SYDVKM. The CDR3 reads CASSLSRVTYGYTF. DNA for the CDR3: TGTGCCAGCAGTTTATCCAGGGTTACCTATGGCTACACCTTC.

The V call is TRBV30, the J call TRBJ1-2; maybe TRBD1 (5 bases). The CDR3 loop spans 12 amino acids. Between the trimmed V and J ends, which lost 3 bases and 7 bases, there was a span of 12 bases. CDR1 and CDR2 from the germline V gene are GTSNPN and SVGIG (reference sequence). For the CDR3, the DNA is TGTGCCTGGAGCTTTCAGGGTACTGGCTACACCTTC. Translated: CAWSFQGTGYTF.

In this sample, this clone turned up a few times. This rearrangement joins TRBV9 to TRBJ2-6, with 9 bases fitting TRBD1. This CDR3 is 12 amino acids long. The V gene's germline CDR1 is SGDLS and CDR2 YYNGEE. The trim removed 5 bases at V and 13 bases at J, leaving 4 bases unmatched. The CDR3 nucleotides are TGTGCCAGCAGGGGACAGGGCGGAGTCCTGACTTTC. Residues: CASRGQGGVLTF. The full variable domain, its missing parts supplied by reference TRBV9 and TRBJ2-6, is DSGVTQTPKHLITATGQRVTLRCSPRSGDLSVYWYQQSLDQGLQFLIQYYNGEERAKGNILERFSAQQFPDLHSELNLSSLELGDSALYFCASRGQGGVLTFGAGSRLTVL.

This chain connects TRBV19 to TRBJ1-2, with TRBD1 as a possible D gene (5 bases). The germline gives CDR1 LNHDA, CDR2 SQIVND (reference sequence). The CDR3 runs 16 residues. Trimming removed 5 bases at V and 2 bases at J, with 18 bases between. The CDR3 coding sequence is TGTGCCAGTAGTCTGACCCTGGCAGGGAAGAACTATGGCTACACCTTC. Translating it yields CASSLTLAGKNYGYTF.

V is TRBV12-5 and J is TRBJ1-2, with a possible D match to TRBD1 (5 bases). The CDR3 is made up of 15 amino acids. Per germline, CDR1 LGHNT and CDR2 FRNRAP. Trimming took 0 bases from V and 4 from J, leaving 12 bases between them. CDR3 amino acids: CASGLVQVSSYGYTF. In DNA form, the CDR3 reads TGTGCTAGTGGTTTGGTACAGGTCTCGAGCTATGGCTACACCTTC.

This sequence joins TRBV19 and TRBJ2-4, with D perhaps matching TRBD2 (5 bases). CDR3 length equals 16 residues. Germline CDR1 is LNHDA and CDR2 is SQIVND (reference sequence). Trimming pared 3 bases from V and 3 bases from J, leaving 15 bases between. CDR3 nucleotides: TGTGCCAGTAGTATCTTGGTGGGAGTGGGCAAAAACATTCAGTACTTC. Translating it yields CASSILVGVGKNIQYF.

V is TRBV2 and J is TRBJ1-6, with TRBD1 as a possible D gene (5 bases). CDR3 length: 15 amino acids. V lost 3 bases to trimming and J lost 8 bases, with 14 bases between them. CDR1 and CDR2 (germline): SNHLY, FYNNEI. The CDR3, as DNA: TGTGCCAGCAGTGAGGTGAGGGGAGGCCATTCACCCCTCCACTTT. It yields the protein CASSEVRGGHSPLHF.

CDR3 loop: CASSNGGQGNQPQHF. Written as DNA, the CDR3 is TGTGCCAGCAGTAACGGGGGACAGGGCAATCAGCCCCAGCATTTT. The chain has TRBV28 and TRBJ1-5, with 8 positions matching TRBD1. Unmatched junction bases numbered 5, after V lost 5 bases and J lost 2 bases. Germline V gives CDR1 MDHEN, CDR2 SYDVKM. The CDR3 runs 15 residues.

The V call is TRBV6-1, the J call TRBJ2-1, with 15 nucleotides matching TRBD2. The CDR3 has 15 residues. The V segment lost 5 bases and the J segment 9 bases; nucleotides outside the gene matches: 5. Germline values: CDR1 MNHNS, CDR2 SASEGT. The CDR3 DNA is TGTGCCAGCAGTCACGGACTAGCGGGAGGGATTGAGCAGTTCTTC. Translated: CASSHGLAGGIEQFF.

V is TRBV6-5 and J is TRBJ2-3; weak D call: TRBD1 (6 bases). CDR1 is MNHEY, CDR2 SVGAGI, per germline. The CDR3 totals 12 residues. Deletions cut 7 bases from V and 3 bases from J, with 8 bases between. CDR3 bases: TGTGCCAGCACCCAGGGGACAGATACGCAGTATTTT. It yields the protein CASTQGTDTQYF.

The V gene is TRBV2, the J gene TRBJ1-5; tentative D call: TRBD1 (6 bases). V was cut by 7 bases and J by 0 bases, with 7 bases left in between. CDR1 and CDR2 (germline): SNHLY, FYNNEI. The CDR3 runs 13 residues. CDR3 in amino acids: CASNRDSNQPQHF. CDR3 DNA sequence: TGTGCCAGCAACAGGGATAGCAATCAGCCCCAGCATTTT.

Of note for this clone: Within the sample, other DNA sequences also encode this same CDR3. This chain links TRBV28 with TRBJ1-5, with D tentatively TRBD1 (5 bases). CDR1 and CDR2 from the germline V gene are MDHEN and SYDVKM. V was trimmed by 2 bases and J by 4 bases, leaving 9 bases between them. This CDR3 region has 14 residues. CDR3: CASSLGGENQPQHF. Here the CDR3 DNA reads TGTGCCAGCAGTTTAGGGGGGGAAAATCAGCCCCAGCATTTT.

The DNA for the CDR3 is TGTGCCAGCAGGGGACGCAGGGGATCGGAAGAGACCCAGTACTTC. Residues: CASRGRRGSEETQYF. The chain employs TRBV2 and TRBJ2-5; TRBD1 might be the D (6 bases). Trimming removed 6 bases at V and 3 bases at J, with 17 bases between. CDR1 is SNHLY and CDR2 is FYNNEI in the germline V gene. This CDR3 is built from 15 residues.

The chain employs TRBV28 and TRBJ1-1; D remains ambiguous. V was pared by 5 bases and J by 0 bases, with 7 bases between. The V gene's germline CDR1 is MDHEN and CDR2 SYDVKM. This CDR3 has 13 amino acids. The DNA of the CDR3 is TGTGCCAGCAGTGGGCAGGTGAACACTGAAGCTTTCTTT. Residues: CASSGQVNTEAFF.

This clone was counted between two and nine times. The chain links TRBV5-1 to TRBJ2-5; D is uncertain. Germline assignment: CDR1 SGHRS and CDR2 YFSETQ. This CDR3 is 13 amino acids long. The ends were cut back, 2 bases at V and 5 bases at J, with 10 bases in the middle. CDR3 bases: TGCGCCAGCAGCTTTATCCCGCAGGAGACCCAGTACTTC. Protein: CASSFIPQETQYF.

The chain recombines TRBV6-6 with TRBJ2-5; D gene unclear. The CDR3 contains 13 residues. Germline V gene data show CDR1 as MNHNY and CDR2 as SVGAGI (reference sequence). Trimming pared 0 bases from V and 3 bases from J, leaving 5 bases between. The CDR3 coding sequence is TGTGCCAGCAGTTACTCTTTTAAAGAGACCCAGTACTTC. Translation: CASSYSFKETQYF.

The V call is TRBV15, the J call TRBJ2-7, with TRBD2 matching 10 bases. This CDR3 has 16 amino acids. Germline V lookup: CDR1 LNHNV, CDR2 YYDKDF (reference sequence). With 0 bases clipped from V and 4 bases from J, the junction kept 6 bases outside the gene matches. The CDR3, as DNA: TGTGCCACCAGCAGAGATCTCTCGACTAGCGGGTACGAGCAGTACTTC. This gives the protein CATSRDLSTSGYEQYF.

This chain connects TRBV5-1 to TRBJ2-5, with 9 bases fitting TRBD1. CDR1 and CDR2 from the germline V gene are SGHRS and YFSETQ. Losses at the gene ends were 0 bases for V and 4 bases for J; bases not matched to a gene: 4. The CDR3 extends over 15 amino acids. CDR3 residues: CASSLGQGVRETQYF. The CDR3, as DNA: TGCGCCAGCAGCTTGGGACAGGGGGTACGAGAGACCCAGTACTTC.

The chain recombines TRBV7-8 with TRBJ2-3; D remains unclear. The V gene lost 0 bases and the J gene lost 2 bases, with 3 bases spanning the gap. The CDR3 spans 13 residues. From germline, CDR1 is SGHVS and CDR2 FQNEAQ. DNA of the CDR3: TGTGCCAGCAGCTTAGCTAACACAGATACGCAGTATTTT. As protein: CASSLANTDTQYF.